This T cell receptor (beta chain) was obtained from a study of T-cell reconstitution after alpha-beta-depleted transplantation in children. Study-level findings and limits: From surviving recipient T cells and thymic progenitors came the high day-60 TCRbeta diversity observed in some patients. Where alpha-beta T cells came from about two months after transplant was reportedly several hundred expanded graft clones.

This clonotype was seen repeatedly, ten times or more. As yet, its antigen is unknown. Unique molecular identifiers were incorporated during preparation of the TCRbeta library. TCRdb reanalysed the PCR reads using MiXCR and keeps one entry per CDR3 protein. Among 85,000 to 120,000 distinct CDR3 sequences listed, 6% were seen once. CDR3 length: 10 residues. The V gene lost 6 bases and the J gene lost 4 bases, with 6 bases spanning the gap. Looked up from germline, CDR1 is DFQATT and CDR2 is SNEGSKA (reference sequence). Material: PBMCs, mostly from graft donor cells, obtained 60 days after TCRalphabeta/CD19-depleted stem cell transplant. The V gene is TRBV20-1, the J gene TRBJ2-5; D gene uncertain. The TCR originated in a female patient aged 2-9 years who had a stem cell transplant for Fanconi anemia, so the T cells may come from the graft donor. The CDR3 sequence: CSALRETQYF. CDR3 in DNA: TGCAGTGCCCTCCGAGAGACCCAGTACTTC.